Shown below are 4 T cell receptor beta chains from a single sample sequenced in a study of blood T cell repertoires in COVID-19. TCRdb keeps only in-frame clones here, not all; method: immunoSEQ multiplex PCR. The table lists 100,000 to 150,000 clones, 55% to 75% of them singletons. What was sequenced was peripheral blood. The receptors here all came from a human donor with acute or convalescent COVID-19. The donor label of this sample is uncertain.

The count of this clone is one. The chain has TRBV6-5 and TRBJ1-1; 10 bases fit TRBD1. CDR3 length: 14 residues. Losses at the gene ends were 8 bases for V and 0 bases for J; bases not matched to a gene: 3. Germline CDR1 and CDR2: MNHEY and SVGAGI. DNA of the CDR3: TGTGCCAGCGGACAGGGGGGCATGAACACTGAAGCTTTCTTT. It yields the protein CASGQGGMNTEAFF.

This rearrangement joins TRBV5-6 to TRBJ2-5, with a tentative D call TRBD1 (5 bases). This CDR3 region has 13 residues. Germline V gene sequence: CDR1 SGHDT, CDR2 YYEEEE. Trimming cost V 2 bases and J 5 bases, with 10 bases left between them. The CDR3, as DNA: TGTGCCAGCAGCTTAACAGGTTCGGAGACCCAGTACTTC. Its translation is CASSLTGSETQYF.

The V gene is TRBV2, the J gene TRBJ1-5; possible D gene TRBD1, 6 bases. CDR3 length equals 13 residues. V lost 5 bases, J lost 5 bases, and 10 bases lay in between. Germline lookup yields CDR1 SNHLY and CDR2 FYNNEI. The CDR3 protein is CASSWGRDQPQHF. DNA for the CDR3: TGTGCCAGCAGTTGGGGGCGAGATCAGCCCCAGCATTTT.

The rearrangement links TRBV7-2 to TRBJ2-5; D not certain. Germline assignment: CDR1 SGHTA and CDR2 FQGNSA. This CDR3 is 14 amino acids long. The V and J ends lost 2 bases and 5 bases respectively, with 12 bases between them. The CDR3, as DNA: TGTGCCAGCAGCTTATCGGCAAGCAGGGAGACCCAGTACTTC. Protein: CASSLSASRETQYF.